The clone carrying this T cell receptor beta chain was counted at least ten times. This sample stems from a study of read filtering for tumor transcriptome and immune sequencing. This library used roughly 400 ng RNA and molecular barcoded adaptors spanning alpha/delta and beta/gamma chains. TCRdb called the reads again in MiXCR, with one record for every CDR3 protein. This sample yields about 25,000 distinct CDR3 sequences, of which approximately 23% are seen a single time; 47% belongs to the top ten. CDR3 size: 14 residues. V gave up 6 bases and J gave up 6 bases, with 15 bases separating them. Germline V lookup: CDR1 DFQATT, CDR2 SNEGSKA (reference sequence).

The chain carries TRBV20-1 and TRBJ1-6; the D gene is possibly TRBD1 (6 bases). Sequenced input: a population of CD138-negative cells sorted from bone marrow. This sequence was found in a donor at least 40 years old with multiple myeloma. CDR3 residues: CSARGFGFNSPLHF. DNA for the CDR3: TGCAGTGCCAGGGGCTTCGGCTTTAATTCACCCCTCCACTTT.